The rows below give T cell receptor beta chains drawn from one sample of a study of blood T cell repertoires in COVID-19. Clones were sequenced by immunoSEQ multiplex PCR, and TCRdb holds only the in-frame ones, with some missing. The table includes over 140,000 clones, 65% to 85% detected once. Specimen: peripheral blood. These receptors were obtained from a woman aged 55-70 years with acute or convalescent COVID-19. The CDR3 runs from the conserved cysteine through the conserved F or W. Each record gives: CDR3 length, clone size, V gene, J gene, D gene, CDR3 DNA, CDR3 protein. A D gene is named only where the DNA matches it firmly. The size of a clone is reported for some rows only, either as once, few or many, or as a class for expanded clones.

len: 16; abundance: -; v_gene: TRBV11-2; j_gene: TRBJ2-1; d_gene: TRBD2; CDR3nt: TGTGCCAGCAGTCGATTGACTAGCGGGGACTACAATGAGCAGTTCTTC; CDR3aa: CASSRLTSGDYNEQFF
len: 15; abundance: -; v_gene: TRBV11-3; j_gene: TRBJ2-5; d_gene: -; CDR3nt: TGTGCCAGCAGCTCCTTTGGGCAGGGTTTAGAGACCCAGTACTTC; CDR3aa: CASSSFGQGLETQYF
len: 14; abundance: -; v_gene: TRBV27; j_gene: TRBJ1-1; d_gene: -; CDR3nt: TGTGCCACCTTCGAAGGAGGAATGAACACTGAAGCTTTCTTT; CDR3aa: CATFEGGMNTEAFF
len: 13; abundance: -; v_gene: TRBV6-1; j_gene: TRBJ1-5; d_gene: -; CDR3nt: TGTGCCAGCAGTGAAAGTAGCGATCAGCCCCAGCATTTT; CDR3aa: CASSESSDQPQHF
len: 16; abundance: once; v_gene: TRBV9; j_gene: TRBJ2-7; d_gene: TRBD2; CDR3nt: TGTGCCAGCAGCGTAGCTCCTAGCGGGAGTTCCTACGAGCAGTACTTC; CDR3aa: CASSVAPSGSSYEQYF
len: 14; abundance: -; v_gene: TRBV5-1; j_gene: TRBJ2-3; d_gene: TRBD1; CDR3nt: TGCGCCAGCAGCGACAGGGGTGGCACAGATACGCAGTATTTT; CDR3aa: CASSDRGGTDTQYF
len: 13; abundance: -; v_gene: TRBV7-3; j_gene: TRBJ2-2; d_gene: -; CDR3nt: TGTGCCAGCAGCTTATCTCACACCGGGGAGCTGTTTTTT; CDR3aa: CASSLSHTGELFF
len: 11; abundance: -; v_gene: TRBV5-4; j_gene: TRBJ2-5; d_gene: -; CDR3nt: TGTGCCAGCATGAGAGGAGAGACCCAGTACTTC; CDR3aa: CASMRGETQYF
len: 15; abundance: -; v_gene: TRBV19; j_gene: TRBJ1-5; d_gene: -; CDR3nt: TGTGCCAGTAGTAAGGGGAATGAGGCTAATCAGCCCCAGCATTTT; CDR3aa: CASSKGNEANQPQHF
len: 15; abundance: -; v_gene: TRBV29-1; j_gene: TRBJ2-7; d_gene: TRBD2; CDR3nt: TGCAGCGTTGGTTGGACTAGCGGGAGAGCCTACGAGCAGTACTTC; CDR3aa: CSVGWTSGRAYEQYF
len: 13; abundance: -; v_gene: TRBV5-8; j_gene: TRBJ2-5; d_gene: -; CDR3nt: TGTGCCAGCAGCTTGGCAGGGTTTCAGACCCAGTACTTC; CDR3aa: CASSLAGFQTQYF
len: 13; abundance: -; v_gene: TRBV11-2; j_gene: TRBJ2-7; d_gene: TRBD1; CDR3nt: TGTGCCAGCACCCCGGGACAGGCCTACGAGCAGTACTTC; CDR3aa: CASTPGQAYEQYF
len: 17; abundance: -; v_gene: TRBV28; j_gene: TRBJ2-1; d_gene: TRBD2; CDR3nt: TGTGCCAGCAGTCCAACTCTAGCGGGGAGCTCCTACAATGAGCAGTTCTTC; CDR3aa: CASSPTLAGSSYNEQFF